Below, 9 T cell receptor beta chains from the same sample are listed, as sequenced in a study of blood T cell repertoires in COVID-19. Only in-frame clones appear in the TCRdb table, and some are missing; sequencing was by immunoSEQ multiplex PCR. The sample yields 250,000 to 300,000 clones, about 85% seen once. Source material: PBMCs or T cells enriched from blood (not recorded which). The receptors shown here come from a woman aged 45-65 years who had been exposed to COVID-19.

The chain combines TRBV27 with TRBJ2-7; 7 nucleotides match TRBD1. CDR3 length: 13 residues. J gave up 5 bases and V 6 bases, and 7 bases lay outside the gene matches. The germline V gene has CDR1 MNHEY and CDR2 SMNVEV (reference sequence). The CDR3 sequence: CASRRQGMDEQYF. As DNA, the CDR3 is TGTGCCAGCAGACGACAGGGAATGGACGAGCAGTACTTC.

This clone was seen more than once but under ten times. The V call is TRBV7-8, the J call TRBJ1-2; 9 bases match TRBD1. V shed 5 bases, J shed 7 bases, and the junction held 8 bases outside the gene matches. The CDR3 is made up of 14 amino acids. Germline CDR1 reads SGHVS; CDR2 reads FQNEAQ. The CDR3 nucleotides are TGTGCCAGCAGCCCTGGACAGGGGATGGCTGGCTACACCTTC. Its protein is CASSPGQGMAGYTF.

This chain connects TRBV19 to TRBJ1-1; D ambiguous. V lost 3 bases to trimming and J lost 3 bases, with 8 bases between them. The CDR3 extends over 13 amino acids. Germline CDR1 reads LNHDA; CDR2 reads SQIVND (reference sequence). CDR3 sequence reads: CASSITRYTEAFF. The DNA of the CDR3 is TGTGCCAGTAGTATTACGAGGTACACTGAAGCTTTCTTT.

The CDR3 DNA is TGTGCCAGCAGCTTGGAGCGGGGGGATCGGGCTTTCTTT. It encodes CASSLERGDRAFF. The V and J genes are TRBV5-4 and TRBJ1-1, with a tentative D call TRBD1 (5 bases). Trimming took off 0 bases at V and 11 bases at J, with 14 bases between the two ends. CDR3 size: 13 residues. Germline V gene data show CDR1 as SGHNT and CDR2 as YYREEE (reference sequence).

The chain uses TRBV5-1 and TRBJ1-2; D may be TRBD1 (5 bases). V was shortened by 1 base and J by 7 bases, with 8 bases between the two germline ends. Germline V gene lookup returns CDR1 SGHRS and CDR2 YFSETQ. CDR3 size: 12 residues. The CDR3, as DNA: TGCGCCAGCAGCTTGACCGACAGTGGCTACACCTTC. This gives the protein CASSLTDSGYTF.

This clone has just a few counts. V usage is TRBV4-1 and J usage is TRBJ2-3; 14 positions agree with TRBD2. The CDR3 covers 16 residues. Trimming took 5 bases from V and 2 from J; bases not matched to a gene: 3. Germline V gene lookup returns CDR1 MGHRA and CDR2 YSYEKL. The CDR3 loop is CASSVGLAGVTDTQYF. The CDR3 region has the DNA TGCGCCAGCAGCGTGGGACTAGCGGGGGTCACAGATACGCAGTATTTT.

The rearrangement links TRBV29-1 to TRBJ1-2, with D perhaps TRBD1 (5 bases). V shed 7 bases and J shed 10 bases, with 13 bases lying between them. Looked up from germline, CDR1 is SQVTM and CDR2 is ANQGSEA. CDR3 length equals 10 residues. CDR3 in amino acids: CSGFGGYYTF. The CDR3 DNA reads TGCAGCGGGTTCGGGGGGTACTACACCTTC.

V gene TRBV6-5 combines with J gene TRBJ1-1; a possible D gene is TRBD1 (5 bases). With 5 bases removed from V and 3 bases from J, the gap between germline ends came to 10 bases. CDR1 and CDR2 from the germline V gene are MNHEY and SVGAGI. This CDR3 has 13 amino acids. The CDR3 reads CASSQGPHTEAFF. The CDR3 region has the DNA TGTGCCAGCAGTCAGGGCCCGCACACTGAAGCTTTCTTT.

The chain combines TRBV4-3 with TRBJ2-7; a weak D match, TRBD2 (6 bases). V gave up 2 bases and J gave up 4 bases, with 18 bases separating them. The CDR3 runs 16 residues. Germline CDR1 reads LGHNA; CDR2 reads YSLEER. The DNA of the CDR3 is TGCGCCAGCAGCCAAAGACGGAGGGACGGTACTTACGAGCAGTACTTC. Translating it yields CASSQRRRDGTYEQYF.